This T cell receptor beta chain appears in the sequencing data of a study of T cell responses to AZD1222 COVID-19 vaccine. CDR1 SGHNT and CDR2 YENEEA come from the germline V gene. The V end was cut by 0 bases, the J end by 7 bases, with 9 bases between. This CDR3 has 13 amino acids. Produced via immunoSEQ multiplex PCR; TCRdb's table is partial and in-frame only. The table shows approximately 150,000 clones, with around 90% occurring only once. The sequencing here drew on peripheral blood, taken 28 days after the second AZD1222 dose. The rearrangement uses TRBV11-3 and TRBJ1-1; D not resolved. The clonotype originates from an adult who received the AZD1222 COVID-19 vaccine. CDR3 protein: CASSLDFGSEAFF. In DNA, the CDR3 is TGTGCCAGCAGCTTAGATTTCGGGAGTGAAGCTTTCTTT.